This T cell receptor (beta chain) was sequenced during a study of blood T cell repertoires in COVID-19. About the study: PBMCs, B-cell-depleted T cells, or T cells were the source of the cDNA or gDNA that made up the material.

CDR1 and CDR2 (germline): SGDLS, YYNGEE. The length of the CDR3 is 13 residues. In the source study's methods: Nucleated cell number was recorded as an estimate derived from reference gene primer amplification. Method: immunoSEQ multiplex PCR; TCRdb's copy keeps in-frame clones and lacks some. From that table come the V and J calls and clone size; the DNA was used to work out D and trimming. The repertoire includes about 94,000 clones, 86% of them detected once, and 10% to 15% sits in the top ten. Worth noting for this clone: At one end, the junction sequence differs from germline, possibly due to a read error.

Sequencing was performed on peripheral blood. The V call is TRBV9, the J call TRBJ2-1; TRBD2 matches 10 bases. The source is a woman aged 60-70 years in a cohort sampled during active or convalescent COVID-19. CDR3 protein: CARSGGGRNEQFF. Written as DNA, the CDR3 is TGTGCCCGCAGCGGGGGGGGCAGAAATGAGCAGTTCTTC.